One and the same sample provided the 3 T cell receptor beta chains below, sequenced in a study of blood T cells in healthy people across ages. Next came a second PCR, run for about 7 to 12 cycles, which used a sample-barcoded 5' primer along with a J-beta primer mix. TCRdb analysed the 5' RACE reads with MiXCR anew, one entry per CDR3 protein. This sample carries 700,000 or so distinct CDR3 sequences, 22% of them seen once, and the ten largest clones take around 21%. Sequencing input: blood. The source is a man between 65 and 85 years old in good health.

This clonotype came up a few times. This chain joins TRBV7-2 and TRBJ2-3; D is perhaps TRBD1 or TRBD2 (7 bases each). Trimming stripped 4 bases from V and 5 bases from J, with 22 bases between. This CDR3 has 17 amino acids. Germline V gene lookup returns CDR1 SGHTA and CDR2 FQGNSA. The CDR3 DNA follows: TGTGCCAGCAGCTACGGGGGAGGGGGCTGGAAAAGAGATACGCAGTATTTT. It codes for CASSYGGGGWKRDTQYF.

The chain combines TRBV5-1 with TRBJ2-7; D is tentatively TRBD1 or TRBD2 (5 bases each). The V gene's germline CDR1 is SGHRS and CDR2 YFSETQ. This CDR3 has 15 residues. Deletions cut 6 bases from V and 4 bases from J, with 20 bases between. This chain's CDR3 is CASTKLTGTVYEQYF. Written as DNA, the CDR3 is TGCGCCAGCACGAAACTTACCGGGACGGTATACGAGCAGTACTTC.

There are many counts of this clonotype. The chain employs TRBV28 and TRBJ1-4, with D hard to call. The CDR3 is made up of 14 amino acids. The V end was cut by 3 bases, the J end by 5 bases, with 10 bases between. CDR1 is MDHEN and CDR2 is SYDVKM in the germline V gene. The CDR3 is CASSLPGFNEKLFF. The CDR3 DNA follows: TGTGCCAGCAGTTTGCCCGGTTTCAATGAAAAACTGTTTTTT.